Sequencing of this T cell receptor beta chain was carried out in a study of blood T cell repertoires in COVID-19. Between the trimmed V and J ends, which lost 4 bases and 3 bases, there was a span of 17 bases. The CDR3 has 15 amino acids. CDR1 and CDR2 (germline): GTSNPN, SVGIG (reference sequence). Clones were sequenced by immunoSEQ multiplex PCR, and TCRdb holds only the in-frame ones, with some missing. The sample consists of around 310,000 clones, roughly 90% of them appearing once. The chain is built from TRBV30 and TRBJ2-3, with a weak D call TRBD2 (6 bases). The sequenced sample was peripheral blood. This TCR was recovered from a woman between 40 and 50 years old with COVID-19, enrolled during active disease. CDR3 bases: TGTGCCTGGACCTCGGTTAGCGGAAGGACAGATACGCAGTATTTT. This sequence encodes CAWTSVSGRTDTQYF. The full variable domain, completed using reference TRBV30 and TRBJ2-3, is SQTIHQWPATLVQPVGSPLSLECTVEGTSNPNLYWYRQAAGRGLQLLFYSVGIGQISSEVPQNLSASRPQDRQFILSSKKLLLSDSGFYLCAWTSVSGRTDTQYFGPGTRLTVL.